Presented here are 11 T cell receptor beta chains from one specimen sequenced in a study of T cell changes during pregnancy in multiple sclerosis. TCRdb's table, derived via immunoSEQ multiplex PCR, lists solely in-frame clones and lacks some. The sample records 35,000 or so clones, 89% being singletons. This specimen was CD8+ T cells from peripheral blood mononuclear cells, taken in the third trimester of pregnancy. The receptors stem from a female donor with multiple sclerosis, enrolled in a pregnancy study.

V usage is TRBV6-1 and J usage is TRBJ1-1; possible D gene TRBD1, 5 bases. The V end was cut by 5 bases, the J end by 1 base, with 14 bases between. The CDR3 consists of 15 residues. Per germline, CDR1 MNHNS and CDR2 SASEGT. CDR3 residues: CASSTLRGWNTEAFF. CDR3 coding DNA: TGTGCCAGCAGTACCCTAAGGGGATGGAACACTGAAGCTTTCTTT.

V gene TRBV20-1 combines with J gene TRBJ2-7; TRBD2 is a possible D gene (5 bases). Trimming removed 1 base at V and 7 bases at J, with 8 bases between. The V gene's germline CDR1 is DFQATT and CDR2 SNEGSKA (reference sequence). This CDR3 spans 11 amino acids. In DNA, the CDR3 is TGCAGTGCTAGAGTCTCGGGAGAGCAGTACTTC. Residues: CSARVSGEQYF.

The chain links TRBV4-3 to TRBJ2-5; D is ambiguous. The V and J ends lost 1 base and 1 base respectively, with 10 bases between them. CDR3 length: 15 amino acids. CDR1 is LGHNA and CDR2 is YSLEER in the germline V gene. CDR3 DNA sequence: TGCGCCAGCAGCCAAGTCGTGGAGATCCAAGAGACCCAGTACTTC. Amino acids: CASSQVVEIQETQYF.

The chain uses TRBV11-2 and TRBJ2-7; D is perhaps TRBD1 (5 bases). Trimming left V 1 base short and J 4 bases short, with 11 bases between. Germline V gives CDR1 SGHAT, CDR2 FQNNGV. The CDR3 has 14 amino acids. DNA of the CDR3: TGTGCCAGCAGCTTAGTCGACAGCCTATACGAGCAGTACTTC. Translating gives CASSLVDSLYEQYF.

The J gene is TRBJ2-7, the V gene TRBV7-8, with 10 bases lining up with TRBD1. Trimming removed 5 bases from V and 4 bases from J; junction bases left unmatched: 8. The CDR3 is 15 residues long. From germline, CDR1 is SGHVS and CDR2 FQNEAQ. The CDR3 protein is CASSLGTGASYEQYF. The CDR3, as DNA: TGTGCCAGCAGCCTTGGGACAGGGGCAAGTTACGAGCAGTACTTC.

The chain carries TRBV5-6 and TRBJ1-2; D is ambiguous. The CDR3 covers 14 residues. V was shortened by 2 bases and J by 0 bases, with 8 bases between the two germline ends. The germline CDR1 and CDR2 sequences are SGHDT and YYEEEE. CDR3 sequence (DNA): TGTGCCAGCAGCTTACTTCCAACTAACTATGGCTACACCTTC. It is translated as CASSLLPTNYGYTF. Full variable domain (outside the CDR3, taken from reference TRBV5-6 and TRBJ1-2): DAGVTQSPTHLIKTRGQQVTLRCSPKSGHDTVSWYQQALGQGPQFIFQYYEEEERQRGNFPDRFSGHQFPNYSSELNVNALLLGDSALYLCASSLLPTNYGYTFGSGTRLTVV.

The CDR3 region has the DNA TGTGCTAGTGGTCCCCGGGGGGGAAGCCCGGATAGGGGCAGGGAGACCCAGTACTTC. Translated: CASGPRGGSPDRGRETQYF. This chain connects TRBV12-5 to TRBJ2-5, with 8 positions matching TRBD2. The ends lost 5 bases at V and 5 bases at J; junction bases unmatched: 22. This CDR3 region has 19 residues. Looked up from germline, CDR1 is LGHNT and CDR2 is FRNRAP.

This sequence joins TRBV28 and TRBJ1-2, with D unresolved. The ends were cut back, 6 bases at V and 3 bases at J, with 23 bases in the middle. This CDR3 is 17 amino acids long. The germline V gene encodes CDR1 MDHEN and CDR2 SYDVKM. CDR3 sequence (DNA): TGTGCCAGCAGCTGCGTAGGCCGCGCTATCGGGGACTATGGCTACACCTTC. Residues: CASSCVGRAIGDYGYTF.

This chain joins TRBV13 and TRBJ1-1, with 8 nucleotides matching TRBD1. The ends lost 6 bases at V and 4 bases at J; junction bases unmatched: 13. CDR3 length equals 16 residues. CDR1 is PRHDT and CDR2 is FYEKMQ in the germline V gene (reference sequence). The CDR3 here is CASSLRGLGSGTEAFF. The CDR3, as DNA: TGTGCCAGCAGTCTCAGGGGGCTTGGATCTGGCACTGAAGCTTTCTTT.

This sequence joins TRBV29-1 and TRBJ1-2, with a tentative D call TRBD1 (6 bases). Germline values: CDR1 SQVTM, CDR2 ANQGSEA. This CDR3 spans 14 amino acids. The V and J ends lost 4 bases and 7 bases respectively, with 19 bases between them. The DNA for the CDR3 is TGCAGCGTTGCTGGGGGCGTATTCCCCCCTGGCTACACCTTC. Translating it yields CSVAGGVFPPGYTF.

The chain recombines TRBV7-2 with TRBJ1-5, with no clear D. Trimming took off 1 base at V and 7 bases at J, with 14 bases between the two ends. The CDR3 runs to 15 residues. Germline-derived CDR1 and CDR2 are SGHTA and FQGNSA. CDR3 nucleotides: TGTGCCAGCAGCTTAGAACCGACTGCGGTCCAGCCCCAGCATTTT. It is translated as CASSLEPTAVQPQHF. The complete variable domain, with remaining parts taken from reference TRBV7-2 and TRBJ1-5, reads GAGVSQSPSNKVTEKGKDVELRCDPISGHTALYWYRQSLGQGLEFLIYFQGNSAPDKSGLPSDRFSAERTGGSVSTLTIQRTQQEDSAVYLCASSLEPTAVQPQHFGDGTRLSIL.